Listed below are T cell receptor beta chains from one sample, sequenced in a study of T-cell memory formation after mild COVID-19. TCRdb passed the 5' RACE reads through MiXCR, listing each CDR3 protein once. Found here are 300,000 to 400,000 distinct CDR3 sequences, 13% of them singletons; the top ten hold about a fifth. Sequencing was performed on PBMCs or a T cell subset sorted from them (not recorded which). These receptors came from a man aged 18 to 29 who had mild COVID-19 (a few samples of this study predate the infection). Cell type and time point are not known. The CDR3 runs from the conserved cysteine through the conserved F or W. D genes are given only for firm matches. The size field is filled for only some rows; it gives once, few, many or a size class.

d_call	j_call	v_call	clone_size	cdr3_aa	cdr3_nt
TRBD1	TRBJ2-3	TRBV20-1	.	CSASYGTGGRYF	TGCAGTGCTAGTTACGGGACAGGGGGACGGTATTTT
.	TRBJ1-1	TRBV12-3/TRBV12-4	.	CASSFASQTGTEAFF	TGTGCCAGCAGTTTTGCCAGCCAGACTGGCACTGAAGCTTTCTTT
.	TRBJ1-1	TRBV19	many	CASSIDSRGGTEAFF	TGTGCCAGTAGTATAGATAGCCGGGGGGGCACTGAAGCTTTCTTT
.	TRBJ2-4	TRBV29-1	few	CSVEMGLGKNIQYF	TGCAGCGTTGAAATGGGTCTCGGCAAAAACATTCAGTACTTC
TRBD1	TRBJ2-3	TRBV6-5	.	CASSRLTTGGLDTQYF	TGTGCCAGCAGTCGACTGACGACAGGGGGCCTTGATACGCAGTATTTT
.	TRBJ1-2	TRBV6-6	.	CASSYPMQGSHGYTF	TGTGCCAGCAGTTACCCGATGCAGGGGTCGCATGGCTACACCTTC
.	TRBJ2-2	TRBV4-3	.	CASSPWTGELFF	TGCGCCAGCAGCCCCTGGACCGGGGAGCTGTTTTTT
.	TRBJ1-6	TRBV4-1	.	CASSEVATYNSPLHF	TGCGCCAGCAGCGAGGTAGCCACCTATAATTCACCCCTCCACTTT
.	TRBJ1-2	TRBV4-3	.	CASSQDSGRMNYGYTF	TGCGCCAGCAGCCAAGATTCGGGACGGATGAACTATGGCTACACCTTC
.	TRBJ2-1	TRBV7-3	.	CASSPTAGLRYNEQFF	TGTGCCAGCAGCCCCACGGCAGGGCTACGGTACAATGAGCAGTTCTTC
TRBD1	TRBJ1-2	TRBV29-1	.	CSVRTGEHYGYTF	TGCAGCGTTCGGACAGGGGAACACTATGGCTACACCTTC
.	TRBJ2-7	TRBV4-2	.	CASSQEGVNSYEQYF	TGTGCCAGCAGCCAAGAGGGTGTAAACTCCTACGAGCAGTACTTC
.	TRBJ1-2	TRBV7-9	few	CASSLVSLGQFHGYTF	TGTGCCAGCAGCTTAGTTTCGCTTGGACAGTTTCATGGCTACACCTTC
.	TRBJ2-3	TRBV4-3	.	CASSQEEQGTDTQYF	TGCGCCAGCAGCCAAGAAGAACAGGGCACAGATACGCAGTATTTT
TRBD2	TRBJ2-5	TRBV28	.	CASSSLAGYQETQYF	TGTGCCAGCAGTTCCCTAGCGGGGTACCAAGAGACCCAGTACTTC
TRBD1	TRBJ2-7	TRBV7-6	few	CASSPFLGTDYEQYF	TGTGCCAGCAGCCCATTTTTAGGGACAGACTACGAGCAGTACTTC
TRBD1	TRBJ1-4	TRBV9	.	CASSSRVGDRGPNEKLFF	TGTGCCAGCAGCTCCCGAGTGGGGGACAGAGGCCCTAATGAAAAACTGTTTTTT
.	TRBJ1-1	TRBV7-9	few	CASSPGWGEGTEAFF	TGTGCCAGCAGCCCCGGGTGGGGTGAAGGCACTGAAGCTTTCTTT
.	TRBJ1-4	TRBV12-3/TRBV12-4	.	CASSGTRLEKLFF	TGTGCCAGCAGCGGGACTCGGCTTGAAAAACTGTTTTTT
.	TRBJ1-5	TRBV15	.	CATSKDQGRNQPQHF	TGTGCCACCAGCAAGGACCAGGGGCGCAATCAGCCCCAGCATTTT
TRBD1	TRBJ1-2	TRBV9	.	CASSGQGGYGYTF	TGTGCCAGCAGCGGTCAGGGGGGCTATGGCTACACCTTC
.	TRBJ1-1	TRBV4-1	.	CASSQDLPSREAFF	TGCGCCAGCAGCCAAGATTTGCCCTCGCGGGAAGCTTTCTTT
.	TRBJ2-3	TRBV29-1	few	CSVGPGEVTDTQYF	TGCAGCGTTGGTCCAGGGGAGGTTACAGATACGCAGTATTTT
TRBD2	TRBJ2-1	TRBV5-1	.	CASRLAGAWDEQFF	TGCGCCAGCAGGTTAGCGGGGGCCTGGGATGAGCAGTTCTTC
TRBD1	TRBJ1-2	TRBV5-1	.	CASSLVDRGYGYTF	TGCGCCAGCAGCTTGGTCGACAGGGGCTATGGCTACACCTTC
.	TRBJ1-1	TRBV7-3	.	CASSLRRETEAFF	TGTGCCAGCAGCTTGAGGAGGGAGACTGAAGCTTTCTTT
.	TRBJ1-1	TRBV29-1	.	CSVAPGGTEAFF	TGCAGCGTCGCCCCCGGGGGGACTGAAGCTTTCTTT
.	TRBJ1-3	TRBV27	.	CASSPEPLAESSGNTIYF	TGTGCCAGCAGTCCTGAACCCTTGGCGGAGAGCTCTGGAAACACCATATATTTT
TRBD1	TRBJ2-2	TRBV7-3	few	CASSLIRTGGLSGELFF	TGTGCCAGCAGCTTGATTCGGACAGGGGGGTTGTCCGGGGAGCTGTTTTTT
.	TRBJ2-4	TRBV14	few	CASSQTEISIQYF	TGTGCCAGCAGCCAGACAGAAATCTCCATTCAGTACTTC
TRBD2	TRBJ2-3	TRBV7-8	few	CASSLAVSGATDTQYF	TGTGCCAGCAGCTTAGCGGTTAGCGGGGCCACAGATACGCAGTATTTT
.	TRBJ2-2	TRBV13	.	CASSIRTESTGELFF	TGTGCCAGCAGCATCCGGACCGAGAGCACCGGGGAGCTGTTTTTT
TRBD2	TRBJ2-3	TRBV6-5	.	CASSYKLAVTDTQYF	TGTGCCAGCAGTTACAAGCTAGCGGTTACAGATACGCAGTATTTT
TRBD1	TRBJ2-3	TRBV12-5	few	CASGSGTGDTQYF	TGTGCTAGTGGTTCTGGGACAGGAGATACGCAGTATTTT
.	TRBJ2-1	TRBV4-1	many	CASSQDRGRSEQFF	TGCGCCAGCAGCCAGGACCGGGGGCGTAGTGAGCAGTTCTTC
.	TRBJ1-1	TRBV5-6	many	CASTYTSNTEAFF	TGTGCCAGCACGTATACATCGAACACTGAAGCTTTCTTT
.	TRBJ2-3	TRBV7-6	.	CASSLVGISLQDTQYF	TGTGCCAGCAGCTTAGTTGGAATATCCCTGCAGGATACGCAGTATTTT
.	TRBJ1-4	TRBV5-1	many	CASSSNVDEKLFF	TGCGCCAGCAGCTCGAACGTTGATGAAAAACTGTTTTTT
.	TRBJ2-3	TRBV15	.	CATSRRRQATTSTDTQYF	TGTGCCACCAGCAGGCGTAGACAGGCGACGACTTCCACAGATACGCAGTATTTT
TRBD1	TRBJ1-2	TRBV24-1	once	CATSDKSTGLHGYTF	TGTGCCACCAGTGATAAATCGACAGGGCTCCATGGCTACACCTTC
.	TRBJ1-5	TRBV4-1	.	CASSQGVRGGSNQPQHF	TGCGCCAGCAGCCAAGGAGTTCGGGGAGGGAGCAATCAGCCCCAGCATTTT
.	TRBJ1-3	TRBV5-1	few	CASSSNGNTIYF	TGCGCCAGCAGCTCCAACGGAAACACCATATATTTT
TRBD2	TRBJ2-5	TRBV7-2	few	CASSFASGVQETQYF	TGTGCCAGCAGCTTTGCTAGCGGAGTCCAAGAGACCCAGTACTTC
TRBD1	TRBJ2-5	TRBV29-1	many	CSVNRGMETQYF	TGCAGCGTTAACAGGGGAATGGAGACCCAGTACTTC